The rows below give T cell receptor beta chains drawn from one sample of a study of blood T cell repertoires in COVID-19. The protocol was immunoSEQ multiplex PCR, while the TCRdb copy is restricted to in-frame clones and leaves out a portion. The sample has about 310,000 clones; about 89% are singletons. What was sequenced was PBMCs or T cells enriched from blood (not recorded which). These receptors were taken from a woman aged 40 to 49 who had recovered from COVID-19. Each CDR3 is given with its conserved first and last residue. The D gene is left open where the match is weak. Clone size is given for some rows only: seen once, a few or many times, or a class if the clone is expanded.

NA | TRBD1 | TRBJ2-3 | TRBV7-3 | TGTGCCAGCAGCTTGGGGGGCCCGGACAGGGAAATTGCAGATACGCAGTATTTT | CASSLGGPDREIADTQYF
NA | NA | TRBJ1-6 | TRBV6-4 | TGTGCCAGCAGTCCCGGACTTAATTCACCCCTCCACTTT | CASSPGLNSPLHF
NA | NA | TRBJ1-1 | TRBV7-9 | TGTGCCAGCAGCTTAGCAGGGGTCATTGAAGCTTTCTTT | CASSLAGVIEAFF
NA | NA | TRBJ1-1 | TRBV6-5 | TGTGCCAGCAGCGCCGGGGGGAACACTGAAGCTTTCTTT | CASSAGGNTEAFF
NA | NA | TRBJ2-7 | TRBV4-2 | TGTGCCAGCAGCCAAGTAAGGGGGTACGAGCAGTACTTC | CASSQVRGYEQYF
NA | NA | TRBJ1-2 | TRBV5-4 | TGTGCCAGCAGCCGTCCGGGAGCCGAAGGCGGCTACACCTTC | CASSRPGAEGGYTF
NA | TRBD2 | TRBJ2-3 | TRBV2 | TGTGCCAGCACCAAACTAGCGGTGCTCACAGATACGCAGTATTTT | CASTKLAVLTDTQYF
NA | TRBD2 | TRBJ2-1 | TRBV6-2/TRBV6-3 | TGTGCCAGCAGTTACGAACCGGGAGGGCCCGGGAATGAGCAGTTCTTC | CASSYEPGGPGNEQFF
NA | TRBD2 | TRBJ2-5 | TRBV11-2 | TGTGCCAGCACCGCTAGCGGGGGGTTCCAAGAGACCCAGTACTTC | CASTASGGFQETQYF
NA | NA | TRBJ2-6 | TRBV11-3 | TGTGCCAGCCCCATCCCCGGGGCCAACGTCCTGACTTTC | CASPIPGANVLTF
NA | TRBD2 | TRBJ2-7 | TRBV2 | TGTGCCAGCAGGGTAAGCGGGAGTCGGGACGAGCAGTACTTC | CASRVSGSRDEQYF
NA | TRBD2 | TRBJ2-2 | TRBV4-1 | TGCGCCAGCAGCGCCCTAGCGGGGGGGCCGGGCACCGGGGAGCTGTTTTTT | CASSALAGGPGTGELFF
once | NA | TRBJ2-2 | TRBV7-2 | TGTGCCAGCAGCTACCTGAGAAAGAACACCGGGGAGCTGTTTTTT | CASSYLRKNTGELFF
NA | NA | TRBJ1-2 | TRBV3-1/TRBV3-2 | TGTGCCAGCAGCCAAGAACCCACAGGGAGCGTGAGTGGCTACACCTTC | CASSQEPTGSVSGYTF
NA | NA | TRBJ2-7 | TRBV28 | TGTGCCAGCATAGATAGATGCCGCCGGGTCTCCTACGAGCAGTACTTC | CASIDRCRRVSYEQYF
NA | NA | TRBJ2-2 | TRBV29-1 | TGCAGCGTCTCGGGAGCCCGGGGCACCGGGGAGCTGTTTTTT | CSVSGARGTGELFF
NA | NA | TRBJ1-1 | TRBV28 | TGTGCCAGCAGTCCACCGGGGGGGGGTCCCACTGAAGCTTTCTTT | CASSPPGGGPTEAFF
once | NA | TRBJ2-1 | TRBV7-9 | TGTGCCAGCAGCTTAGCGGGCGGGGAGACTTACAATGAGCAGTTCTTC | CASSLAGGETYNEQFF